This TCR beta chain was retrieved from a study of OX40 agonist ivuxolimab in advanced cancers. The protocol was immunoSEQ multiplex PCR, while the TCRdb copy is restricted to in-frame clones and leaves out a portion. Altogether 78,000 or so clones are present, 70% to 90% being singletons, with the ten largest covering 15% to 20%. This TCR came from an adult with an advanced solid tumor such as melanoma, head and neck, liver or kidney cancer. The sample here was CD4+ or CD8+ T cells sorted from blood, taken in a trial of the OX40 agonist ivuxolimab.

The CDR3 DNA is TGCGCCAGCAGCTCCGACACTTCGAACACTGAAGCTTTCTTT. Protein sequence: CASSSDTSNTEAFF. The rearrangement joins TRBV5-1 to TRBJ1-1; no firm D call. This CDR3 is built from 14 residues. V was trimmed by 3 bases and J by 1 base, leaving 10 bases between them. From germline, CDR1 is SGHRS and CDR2 YFSETQ.